This entry lists 16 T cell receptor beta chains sequenced from one sample in a study of cytomegalovirus exposure and HLA in healthy donors. Use of 60 Vbeta and 13 Jbeta primers characterized the PCR. Repertoires were generated with immunoSEQ multiplex PCR, while TCRdb's copy carries only in-frame clones and drops some. The sample includes roughly 150,000 clones, around 63% of them seen just once. The sequenced material came from PBMCs. These receptors originate from a human donor in good health.

The chain joins TRBV2 to TRBJ2-5; 8 bases are a match to TRBD2. The germline CDR1 and CDR2 sequences are SNHLY and FYNNEI. Trimming removed 6 bases from V and 5 bases from J; junction bases left unmatched: 5. The CDR3 runs 13 residues. In nucleotides, the CDR3 is TGTGCCAGCAGAGTCCCGGGAGGGGAGACCCAGTACTTC. It is translated as CASRVPGGETQYF.

This clone has just a few counts. The rearrangement links TRBV11-2 to TRBJ2-5, with D perhaps TRBD1 (5 bases). CDR1 and CDR2 (germline): SGHAT, FQNNGV. This CDR3 spans 16 amino acids. V dropped 5 bases and J dropped 1 base, with 17 bases sitting between them. The CDR3 coding sequence is TGTGCCAGCAGCCACTATCTCGACAGCCCCCAAGAGACCCAGTACTTC. Its translation is CASSHYLDSPQETQYF.

The rearrangement joins TRBV28 to TRBJ2-7, with 7 bases aligning to TRBD1. Germline trimming cut 5 bases from V and 3 bases from J; bases unmatched to any gene: 7. Germline-derived CDR1 and CDR2 are MDHEN and SYDVKM. The CDR3 has 14 residues. In DNA form, the CDR3 reads TGTGCCAGCAGTGTCGGGACAGACGACTACGAGCAGTACTTC. This gives the protein CASSVGTDDYEQYF.

This clone has just one count. The J gene is TRBJ2-1, the V gene TRBV6-5; 7 bases fit TRBD1. The V gene end was trimmed by 9 bases and the J gene end by 5 bases; junction bases not matched to a gene: 7. CDR1 and CDR2 from the germline V gene are MNHEY and SVGAGI. The CDR3 loop spans 13 amino acids. CDR3 DNA sequence: TGTGCCAGTAGACAGGGAGCGAACAATGAGCAGTTCTTC. It translates to CASRQGANNEQFF.

This clone was seen more than once but under ten times. The V gene is TRBV5-4, the J gene TRBJ2-5; TRBD2 is a possible D gene (5 bases). The germline CDR1 and CDR2 sequences are SGHNT and YYREEE (reference sequence). The CDR3 extends over 14 amino acids. Trimming cost V 2 bases and J 2 bases, with 10 bases left between them. The CDR3 DNA is TGTGCCAGCAGCTTACCGGGATTTCAAGAGACCCAGTACTTC. Its protein is CASSLPGFQETQYF.

The V and J genes are TRBV18 and TRBJ2-5; 13 nucleotides agree with TRBD2. The CDR3 extends over 14 amino acids. V lost 3 bases to trimming and J lost 11 bases; unmatched junction nucleotides: 6. Germline V gene sequence: CDR1 KGHSH, CDR2 LQKENI. CDR3 amino acids: CASSPGTSGTLQYF. As DNA, the CDR3 is TGTGCCAGCTCACCCGGGACTAGCGGGACCCTACAGTACTTC. Full variable domain (missing parts from reference TRBV18 and TRBJ2-5): NAGVMQNPRHLVRRRGQEARLRCSPMKGHSHVYWYRQLPEEGLKFMVYLQKENIIDESGMPKERFSAEFPKEGPSILRIQQVVRGDSAAYFCASSPGTSGTLQYFGPGTRLLVL.

This chain's CDR3 is CASSSTSGRPSYNEQFF. The CDR3 DNA sequence: TGTGCCAGCAGCTCTACTAGCGGGAGACCCTCCTACAATGAGCAGTTCTTC. The chain employs TRBV7-8 and TRBJ2-1, with TRBD2 matching over 11 bases. The CDR3 has 17 residues. With V trimmed by 4 bases and J by 0 bases, 5 bases remained unmatched. Per the germline V gene, CDR1 is SGHVS and CDR2 is FQNEAQ.

The chain employs TRBV7-6 and TRBJ2-7, with TRBD2 matching 8 bases. Per the germline V gene, CDR1 is SGHVS and CDR2 is FNYEAQ. The CDR3 spans 17 residues. J lost 3 bases, V lost 5 bases, and 15 bases had no gene match. CDR3 sequence (DNA): TGTGCCAGCAGCCTTCGTCGGAGCGGGAGTCAGGACTACGAGCAGTACTTC. Residues: CASSLRRSGSQDYEQYF.

The chain combines TRBV18 with TRBJ2-1; weak D call: TRBD2 (6 bases). V was pared by 1 base and J by 4 bases, with 11 bases between. The CDR3 totals 15 residues. The germline V gene has CDR1 KGHSH and CDR2 LQKENI. CDR3 residues: CASSPLGLRYNEQFF. The CDR3 bases are TGTGCCAGCTCACCACTTGGACTAAGATACAATGAGCAGTTCTTC.

CDR3: CASSLDPLAGGAGELFF. Written as DNA, the CDR3 is TGTGCCAGCAGCTTAGACCCACTAGCGGGAGGGGCCGGGGAGCTGTTTTTT. The V and J genes are TRBV7-2 and TRBJ2-2; TRBD2 matches 13 bases. V lost 1 base, J lost 6 bases, and 5 bases stayed unmatched. This CDR3 has 17 residues. The germline V gene has CDR1 SGHTA and CDR2 FQGNSA.

The rearrangement links TRBV5-4 to TRBJ2-1, with TRBD2 matching over 11 bases. CDR3 length: 16 amino acids. Germline CDR1 SGHNT, CDR2 YYREEE (reference sequence). V was pared by 5 bases and J by 6 bases, with 10 bases of the junction left unmatched. The CDR3 sequence is CASSTTSGRGGNEQFF. CDR3 nucleotides: TGTGCCAGCAGTACTACTAGCGGGAGAGGGGGCAATGAGCAGTTCTTC. The full variable domain, rest sourced from reference TRBV5-4 and TRBJ2-1, is ETGVTQSPTHLIKTRGQQVTLRCSSQSGHNTVSWYQQALGQGPQFIFQYYREEENGRGNFPPRFSGLQFPNYSSELNVNALELDDSALYLCASSTTSGRGGNEQFFGPGTRLTVL.

J is TRBJ1-1 and V is TRBV5-1; D unresolved. This CDR3 has 12 residues. The V gene lost 3 bases and the J gene lost 6 bases, with 9 bases spanning the gap. Looked up from germline, CDR1 is SGHRS and CDR2 is YFSETQ. CDR3 nucleotides: TGCGCCAGCAGCTCCGACACGGCTGAAGCTTTCTTT. It specifies CASSSDTAEAFF. The full variable domain, in which reference TRBV5-1 and TRBJ1-1 provide the parts outside the CDR3, is KAGVTQTPRYLIKTRGQQVTLSCSPISGHRSVSWYQQTPGQGLQFLFEYFSETQRNKGNFPGRFSGRQFSNSRSEMNVSTLELGDSALYLCASSSDTAEAFFGQGTRLTVV.

The V call is TRBV4-3, the J call TRBJ2-2; 7 bases fit TRBD2. The CDR3 is 19 residues long. V lost 0 bases and J lost 6; bases outside the gene matches: 16. Germline V gene lookup returns CDR1 LGHNA and CDR2 YSLEER. In nucleotides, the CDR3 is TGCGCCAGCAGCCAAGAAAGGCCCGGACGCGGGAGAGGATCCGGGGAGCTGTTTTTT. Translating it yields CASSQERPGRGRGSGELFF.

This chain joins TRBV28 and TRBJ2-3; D uncertain. Germline-derived CDR1 and CDR2 are MDHEN and SYDVKM. The ends were cut back, 3 bases at V and 3 bases at J, with 13 bases in the middle. The CDR3 contains 15 residues. CDR3 nucleotides: TGTGCCAGCAGTTTGGCCTCGACTTCTACAGATACGCAGTATTTT. Protein: CASSLASTSTDTQYF.

The J gene is TRBJ2-1, the V gene TRBV11-3, with D perhaps TRBD1 (5 bases). The CDR3 sequence is 15 residues long. The V end was cut by 1 base, the J end by 3 bases, with 10 bases between. Germline V gene sequence: CDR1 SGHNT, CDR2 YENEEA. CDR3 nucleotide sequence: TGTGCCAGCAGCTTAGCCCAGACAGTCTACAATGAGCAGTTCTTC. Amino acid sequence: CASSLAQTVYNEQFF.

This sequence joins TRBV6-5 and TRBJ1-5; possible D gene TRBD1, 6 bases. From germline, CDR1 is MNHEY and CDR2 SVGAGI. V was pared by 9 bases and J by 1 base, with 10 bases between. This CDR3 is 13 amino acids long. The CDR3 region is CASGQRSNQPQHF. The CDR3 DNA follows: TGTGCCAGTGGACAGAGAAGCAATCAGCCCCAGCATTTT.